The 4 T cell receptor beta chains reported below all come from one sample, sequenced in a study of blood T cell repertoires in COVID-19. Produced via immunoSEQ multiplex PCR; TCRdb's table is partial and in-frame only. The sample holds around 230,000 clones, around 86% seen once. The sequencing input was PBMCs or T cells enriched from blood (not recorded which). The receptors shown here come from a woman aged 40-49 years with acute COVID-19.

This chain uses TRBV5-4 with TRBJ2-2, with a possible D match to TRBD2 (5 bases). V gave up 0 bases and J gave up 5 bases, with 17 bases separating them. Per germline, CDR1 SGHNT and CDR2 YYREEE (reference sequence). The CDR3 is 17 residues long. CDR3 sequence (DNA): TGTGCCAGCAGCTTGGCACTAGGTAACATCCCAACCGGGGAGCTGTTTTTT. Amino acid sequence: CASSLALGNIPTGELFF.

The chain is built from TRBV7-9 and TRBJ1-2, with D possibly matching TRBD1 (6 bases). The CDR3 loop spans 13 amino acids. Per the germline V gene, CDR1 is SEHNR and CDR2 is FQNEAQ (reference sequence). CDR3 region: CCWGSDSNYGYTF. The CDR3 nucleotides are TGTTGCTGGGGGTCGGACAGTAACTATGGCTACACCTTC.

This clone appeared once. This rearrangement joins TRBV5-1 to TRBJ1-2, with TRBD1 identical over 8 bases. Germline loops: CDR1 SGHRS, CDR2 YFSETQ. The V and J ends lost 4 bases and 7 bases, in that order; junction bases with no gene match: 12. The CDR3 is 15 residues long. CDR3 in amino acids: CASSDRTGSPLGYTF. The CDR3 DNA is TGCGCCAGCAGCGACAGGACAGGGTCCCCTCTTGGCTACACCTTC.

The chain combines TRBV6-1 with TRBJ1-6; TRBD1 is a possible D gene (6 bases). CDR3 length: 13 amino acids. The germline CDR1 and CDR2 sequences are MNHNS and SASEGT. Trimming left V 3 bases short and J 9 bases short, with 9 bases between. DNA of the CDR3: TGTGCCAGCAGTGACAACAGGGCTTCACCCCTCCACTTT. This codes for CASSDNRASPLHF.